Below, 7 T cell receptor beta chains from the same sample are listed, as sequenced in a study of T cells after yellow fever vaccination. Via MiXCR, TCRdb re-called the 5' RACE reads, giving one row per CDR3 protein. The repertoire holds some 350,000 distinct CDR3 sequences, with 8.7% as singletons. Sequences were derived from PBMCs, sampled on the day of the first yellow fever vaccination. The receptors stem from a man younger than 35 who received the YFV17D yellow fever vaccine.

This chain uses TRBV12-3 or TRBV12-4 with TRBJ2-5; the match to TRBD2 covers 15 bases. V gave up 5 bases and J gave up 0 bases; unmatched junction bases: 4. This CDR3 has 17 amino acids. CDR3 nucleotide sequence: TGTGCCAGCAGTCTCGGACTAGCGGGGGGGTACCAAGAGACCCAGTACTTC. Translation: CASSLGLAGGYQETQYF.

This clonotype was observed at least ten times. This chain joins TRBV27 and TRBJ2-2; D tentatively fits TRBD1 or TRBD2 (5 bases each). The CDR3 is 14 residues long. The germline V gene encodes CDR1 MNHEY and CDR2 SMNVEV (reference sequence). V lost 1 base and J 5 bases, leaving 8 bases between the germline ends. The CDR3 loop is CASSLYWGTGELFF. The CDR3 bases are TGTGCCAGCAGTTTATATTGGGGGACCGGGGAGCTGTTTTTT.

This clonotype has more than one count but fewer than ten. J is TRBJ1-1 and V is TRBV12-3 or TRBV12-4; 8 bases match TRBD1. With 4 bases clipped from V and 1 base from J, the junction kept 5 bases outside the gene matches. This CDR3 region has 15 residues. The CDR3 sequence: CASSSQGAGNTEAFF. The CDR3 bases are TGTGCCAGCAGTTCGCAGGGGGCCGGGAACACTGAAGCTTTCTTT.

This clonotype showed up just a few times. CDR3 DNA sequence: TGTGCCTGGAGTGGACTGTTAACCGGGGAGCTGTTTTTT. The encoded protein is CAWSGLLTGELFF. The V call is TRBV30, the J call TRBJ2-2; D gene unclear. The germline gives CDR1 GTSNPN, CDR2 SVGIG (reference sequence). Trimming took off 1 base at V and 5 bases at J, with 8 bases between the two ends. The CDR3 loop spans 13 amino acids.

The chain employs TRBV2 and TRBJ1-3; D uncertain. V was cut by 3 bases and J by 4 bases, with 7 bases left in between. The CDR3 consists of 13 residues. CDR1 is SNHLY, CDR2 FYNNEI, per germline. CDR3 sequence: CASSDSVGNTIYF. The CDR3 nucleotides are TGTGCCAGCAGTGACTCCGTGGGAAACACCATATATTTT.

The chain carries TRBV7-9 and TRBJ1-6, with D hard to call. The CDR3 runs 15 residues. Germline CDR1 and CDR2: SEHNR and FQNEAQ (reference sequence). Trimming shortened V by 6 bases and J by 8 bases, and 17 bases separated the two germline ends. The CDR3 DNA reads TGTGCCAGCAGTATAGGAGGACTACCGGATTCACCCCTCCACTTT. Protein sequence: CASSIGGLPDSPLHF.

This clonotype was seen a handful of times. The genes are TRBV7-3 and TRBJ2-3, with TRBD2 identical over 8 bases. With V trimmed by 5 bases and J by 4 bases, 5 bases remained unmatched. The CDR3 spans 14 residues. CDR1 is SGHTA and CDR2 is FQGTGA in the germline V gene. CDR3 nucleotide sequence: TGTGCCAGCAGCGCGGCGGGGGGATCAGATACGCAGTATTTT. Its protein is CASSAAGGSDTQYF.